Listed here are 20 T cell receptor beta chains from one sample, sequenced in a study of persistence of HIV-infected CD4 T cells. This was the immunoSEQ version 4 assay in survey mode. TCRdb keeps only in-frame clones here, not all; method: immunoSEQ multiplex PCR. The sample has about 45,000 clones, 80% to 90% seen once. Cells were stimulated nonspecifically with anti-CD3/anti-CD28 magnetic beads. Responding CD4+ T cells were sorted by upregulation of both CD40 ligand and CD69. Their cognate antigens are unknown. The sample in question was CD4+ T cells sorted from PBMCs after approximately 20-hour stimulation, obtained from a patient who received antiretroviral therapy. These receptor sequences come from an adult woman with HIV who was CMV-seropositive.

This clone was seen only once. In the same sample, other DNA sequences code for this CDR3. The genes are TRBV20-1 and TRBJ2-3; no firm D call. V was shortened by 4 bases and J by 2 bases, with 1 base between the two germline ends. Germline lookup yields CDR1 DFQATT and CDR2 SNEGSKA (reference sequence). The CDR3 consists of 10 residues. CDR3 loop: CSANTDTQYF. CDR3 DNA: TGCAGTGCTAACACAGATACGCAGTATTTT.

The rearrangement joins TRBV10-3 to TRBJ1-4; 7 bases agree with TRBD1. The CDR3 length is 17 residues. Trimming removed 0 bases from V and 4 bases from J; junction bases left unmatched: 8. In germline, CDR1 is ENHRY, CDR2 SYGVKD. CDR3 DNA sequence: TGTGCCATCAGTGAGTCGACTCGGCAGGGGGTTAATGAAAAACTGTTTTTT. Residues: CAISESTRQGVNEKLFF.

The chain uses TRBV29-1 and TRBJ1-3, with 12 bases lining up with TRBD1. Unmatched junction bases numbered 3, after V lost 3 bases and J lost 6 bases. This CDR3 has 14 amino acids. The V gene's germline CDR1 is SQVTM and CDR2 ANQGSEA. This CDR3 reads CSVEGQGAKNTIYF. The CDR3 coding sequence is TGCAGCGTTGAGGGACAGGGGGCGAAAAACACCATATATTTT. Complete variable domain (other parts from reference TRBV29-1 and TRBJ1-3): SAVISQKPSRDICQRGTSLTIQCQVDSQVTMMFWYRQQPGQSLTLIATANQGSEATYESGFVIDKFPISRPNLTFSTLTVSNMSPEDSSIYLCSVEGQGAKNTIYFGEGSWLTVV.

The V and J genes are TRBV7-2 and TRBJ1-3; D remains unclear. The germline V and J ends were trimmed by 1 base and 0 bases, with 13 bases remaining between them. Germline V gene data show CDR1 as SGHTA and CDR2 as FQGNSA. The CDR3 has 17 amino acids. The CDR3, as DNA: TGTGCCAGCAGCTTAGGAGGGCTGAGCCACTCTGGAAACACCATATATTTT. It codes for CASSLGGLSHSGNTIYF.

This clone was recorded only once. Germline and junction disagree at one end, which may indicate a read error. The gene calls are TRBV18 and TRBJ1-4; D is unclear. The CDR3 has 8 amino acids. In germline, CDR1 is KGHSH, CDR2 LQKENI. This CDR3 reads CASSPESF. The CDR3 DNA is TGTGCCAGCTCACCTGAGAGCTTT.

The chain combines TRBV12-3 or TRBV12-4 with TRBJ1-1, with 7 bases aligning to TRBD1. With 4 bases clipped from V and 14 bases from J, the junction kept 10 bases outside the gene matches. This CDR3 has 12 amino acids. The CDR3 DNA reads TGTGCCAGCAGTTCTGAACCTGACAGGGCCTTCTTT. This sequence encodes CASSSEPDRAFF.

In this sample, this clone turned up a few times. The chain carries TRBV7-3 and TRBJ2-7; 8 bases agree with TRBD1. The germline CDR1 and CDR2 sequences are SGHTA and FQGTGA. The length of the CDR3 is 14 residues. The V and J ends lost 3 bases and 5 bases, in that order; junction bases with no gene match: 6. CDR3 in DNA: TGTGCCAGCAGCTTGCAGGGGGCGCAGGACGAGCAGTACTTC. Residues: CASSLQGAQDEQYF.

The CDR3 DNA sequence: TGTGCCAGCAGCTTAGGAAGCCAGACAGTGGTGCTAGCCTACAATGAGCAGTTCTTC. Translating it yields CASSLGSQTVVLAYNEQFF. The chain recombines TRBV7-8 with TRBJ2-1; TRBD1 is a possible D gene (5 bases). V gave up 1 base and J gave up 2 bases, with 21 bases separating them. The CDR3 totals 19 residues. Germline V gene sequence: CDR1 SGHVS, CDR2 FQNEAQ.

The DNA of the CDR3 is TGTGCCAGCAGTGTTCGACAAAGATACGAGCAGTACTTC. Its protein is CASSVRQRYEQYF. The gene calls are TRBV2 and TRBJ2-7; D is ambiguous. V was shortened by 4 bases and J by 4 bases, with 11 bases between the two germline ends. The CDR3 totals 13 residues. Germline V gene data show CDR1 as SNHLY and CDR2 as FYNNEI. The full variable domain, its missing parts supplied by reference TRBV2 and TRBJ2-7, is EPEVTQTPSHQVTQMGQEVILRCVPISNHLYFYWYRQILGQKVEFLVSFYNNEISEKSEIFDDQFSVERPDGSNFTLKIRSTKLEDSAMYFCASSVRQRYEQYFGPGTRLTVT.

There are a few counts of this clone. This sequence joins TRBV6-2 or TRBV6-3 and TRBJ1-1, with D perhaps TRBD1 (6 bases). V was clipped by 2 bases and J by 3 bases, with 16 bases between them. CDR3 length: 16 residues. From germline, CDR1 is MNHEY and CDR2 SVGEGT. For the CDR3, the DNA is TGTGCCAGCAGTTACGCGCCCGGGACACCGGACACTGAAGCTTTCTTT. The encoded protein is CASSYAPGTPDTEAFF.

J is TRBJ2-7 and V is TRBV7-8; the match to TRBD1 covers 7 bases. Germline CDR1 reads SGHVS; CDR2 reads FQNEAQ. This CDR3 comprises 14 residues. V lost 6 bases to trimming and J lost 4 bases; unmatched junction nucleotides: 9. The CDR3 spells CASSLTGRTYEQYF. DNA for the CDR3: TGTGCCAGCAGTTTGACAGGGCGAACATACGAGCAGTACTTC.

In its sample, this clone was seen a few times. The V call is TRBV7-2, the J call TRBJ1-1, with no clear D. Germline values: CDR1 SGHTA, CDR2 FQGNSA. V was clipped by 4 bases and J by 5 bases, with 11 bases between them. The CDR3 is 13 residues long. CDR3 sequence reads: CASSSTRRTEAFF. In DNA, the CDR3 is TGTGCCAGCAGCTCCACCCGGAGGACTGAAGCTTTCTTT.

CDR3 region: CASSNGGSTDTQYF. CDR3 in DNA: TGCGCCAGCAGCAATGGCGGGAGCACAGATACGCAGTATTTT. The chain has TRBV10-1 and TRBJ2-3, with D tentatively TRBD2 (5 bases). The ends were cut back, 6 bases at V and 0 bases at J, with 10 bases in the middle. The germline V gene encodes CDR1 WNHNN and CDR2 SYGVQD (reference sequence). The CDR3 runs to 14 residues.

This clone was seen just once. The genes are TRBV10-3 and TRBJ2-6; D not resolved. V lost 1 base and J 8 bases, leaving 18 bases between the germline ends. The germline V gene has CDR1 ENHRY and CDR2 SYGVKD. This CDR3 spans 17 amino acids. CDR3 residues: CAISEFLERGPPNVLTF. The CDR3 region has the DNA TGTGCCATCAGTGAGTTCTTAGAGCGAGGACCCCCCAACGTCCTGACTTTC.

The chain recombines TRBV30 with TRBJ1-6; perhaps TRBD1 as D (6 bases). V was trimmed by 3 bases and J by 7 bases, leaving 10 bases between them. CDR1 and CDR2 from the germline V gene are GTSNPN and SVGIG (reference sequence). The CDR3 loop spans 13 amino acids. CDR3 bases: TGTGCCTGGAGCGAGGGGGGGAATTCACCCCTCCACTTT. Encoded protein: CAWSEGGNSPLHF.

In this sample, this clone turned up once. For the CDR3, the DNA is TGCAGCGTTTCTCTCCGGGGCGGGGGAGGAACTGAAGCTTTCTTT. Amino acids: CSVSLRGGGGTEAFF. V gene TRBV29-1 combines with J gene TRBJ1-1; a possible D gene is TRBD1 (5 bases). Per germline, CDR1 SQVTM and CDR2 ANQGSEA. The CDR3 covers 15 residues. Trimming stripped 5 bases from V and 5 bases from J, with 21 bases between. Full variable domain (missing parts from reference TRBV29-1 and TRBJ1-1): SAVISQKPSRDICQRGTSLTIQCQVDSQVTMMFWYRQQPGQSLTLIATANQGSEATYESGFVIDKFPISRPNLTFSTLTVSNMSPEDSSIYLCSVSLRGGGGTEAFFGQGTRLTVV.

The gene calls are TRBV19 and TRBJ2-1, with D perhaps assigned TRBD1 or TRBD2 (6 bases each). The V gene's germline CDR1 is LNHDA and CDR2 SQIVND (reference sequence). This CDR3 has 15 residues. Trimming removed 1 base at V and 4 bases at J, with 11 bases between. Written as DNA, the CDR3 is TGTGCCAGTAGTATAGTGCAGGGGAGGTACAATGAGCAGTTCTTC. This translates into CASSIVQGRYNEQFF.

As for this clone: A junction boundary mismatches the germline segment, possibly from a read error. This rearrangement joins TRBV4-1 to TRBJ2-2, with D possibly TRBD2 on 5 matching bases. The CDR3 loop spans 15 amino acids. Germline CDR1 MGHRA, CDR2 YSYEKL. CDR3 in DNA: TGCGCCAGCAGCCTAACTGAGCGGAACCCCGGGGAGCTGTTTTTT. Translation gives CASSLTERNPGELFF.

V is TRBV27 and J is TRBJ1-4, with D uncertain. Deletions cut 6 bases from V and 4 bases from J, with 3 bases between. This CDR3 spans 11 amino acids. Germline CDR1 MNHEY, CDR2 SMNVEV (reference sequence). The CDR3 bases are TGTGCCAGCAGGAATAATGAAAAACTGTTTTTT. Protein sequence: CASRNNEKLFF. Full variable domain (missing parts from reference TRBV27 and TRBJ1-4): EAQVTQNPRYLITVTGKKLTVTCSQNMNHEYMSWYRQDPGLGLRQIYYSMNVEVTDKGDVPEGYKVSRKEKRNFPLILESPSPNQTSLYFCASRNNEKLFFGSGTQLSVL.

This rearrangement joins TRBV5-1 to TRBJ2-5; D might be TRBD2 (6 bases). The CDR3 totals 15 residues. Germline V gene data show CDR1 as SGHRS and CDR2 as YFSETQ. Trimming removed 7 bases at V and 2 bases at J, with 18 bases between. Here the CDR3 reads CASVRTGTSQETQYF. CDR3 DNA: TGCGCCAGCGTTAGAACCGGGACTTCTCAAGAGACCCAGTACTTC. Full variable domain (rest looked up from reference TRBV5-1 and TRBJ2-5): KAGVTQTPRYLIKTRGQQVTLSCSPISGHRSVSWYQQTPGQGLQFLFEYFSETQRNKGNFPGRFSGRQFSNSRSEMNVSTLELGDSALYLCASVRTGTSQETQYFGPGTRLLVL.